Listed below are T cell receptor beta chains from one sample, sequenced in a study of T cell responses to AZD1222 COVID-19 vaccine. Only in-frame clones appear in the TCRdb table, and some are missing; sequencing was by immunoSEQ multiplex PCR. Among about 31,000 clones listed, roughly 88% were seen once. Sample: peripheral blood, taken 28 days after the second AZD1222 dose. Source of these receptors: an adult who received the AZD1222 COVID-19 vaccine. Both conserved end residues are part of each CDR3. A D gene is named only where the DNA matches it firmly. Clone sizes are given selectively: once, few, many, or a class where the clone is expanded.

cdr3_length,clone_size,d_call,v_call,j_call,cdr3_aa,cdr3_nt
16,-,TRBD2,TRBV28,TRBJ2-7,CASSLFTSGGDDEQYF,TGTGCCAGCAGTTTATTTACTAGCGGGGGAGATGACGAGCAGTACTTC
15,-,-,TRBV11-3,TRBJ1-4,CASSPQPGANEKLFF,TGTGCCAGCTCCCCCCAACCCGGAGCTAATGAAAAACTGTTTTTT
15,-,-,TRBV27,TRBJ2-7,CASSLSVRAYYEQYF,TGTGCCAGCAGTTTGAGTGTGCGGGCCTACTACGAGCAGTACTTC
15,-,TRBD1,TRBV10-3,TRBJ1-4,CAISEHRGTNEKLFF,TGTGCCATCAGTGAACACAGGGGTACTAATGAAAAACTGTTTTTT
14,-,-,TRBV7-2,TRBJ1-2,CASSLIDRSYGYTF,TGTGCCAGCAGCTTAATCGACAGGAGCTATGGCTACACCTTC
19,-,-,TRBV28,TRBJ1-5,CASSLRSQSRFRSNQPQHF,TGTGCCAGCAGTTTAAGGTCCCAAAGCCGGTTCCGGAGCAATCAGCCCCAGCATTTT
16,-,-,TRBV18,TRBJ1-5,CASSPGSPISNQPQHF,TGTGCCAGCTCACCAGGGTCTCCTATCAGCAATCAGCCCCAGCATTTT
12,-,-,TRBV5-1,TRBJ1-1,CASKWGNTEAFF,TGCGCCAGCAAGTGGGGGAACACTGAAGCTTTCTTT
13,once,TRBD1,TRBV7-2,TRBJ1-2,CASSPGTGQGYTF,TGTGCCAGCAGCCCAGGGACAGGCCAAGGCTACACCTTC
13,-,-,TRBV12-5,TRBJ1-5,CASGFGVLEPQHF,TGTGCTAGTGGTTTTGGGGTTTTGGAGCCCCAGCATTTT
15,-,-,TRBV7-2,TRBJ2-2,CASSPNGGNTGELFF,TGTGCCAGCAGCCCTAATGGCGGGAACACCGGGGAGCTGTTTTTT
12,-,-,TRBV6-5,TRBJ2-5,CASSYSMETQYF,TGTGCCAGCAGTTATAGTATGGAGACCCAGTACTTC
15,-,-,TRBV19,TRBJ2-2,CASSIRQGYTGELFF,TGTGCCAGTAGTATCAGGCAGGGCTACACCGGGGAGCTGTTTTTT
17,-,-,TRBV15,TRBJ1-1,CATSRRRTGTKNTEAFF,TGTGCCACCAGCAGAAGAAGAACCGGGACAAAAAACACTGAAGCTTTCTTT
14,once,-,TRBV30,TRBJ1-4,CAWSGGSVYEKLFF,TGTGCCTGGAGTGGGGGGTCCGTTTATGAAAAACTGTTTTTT
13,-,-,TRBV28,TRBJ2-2,CASRYANTGELFF,TGTGCCAGCAGGTACGCTAACACCGGGGAGCTGTTTTTT
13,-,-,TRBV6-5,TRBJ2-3,CASSYLGADTQYF,TGTGCCAGCAGTTACTTGGGGGCAGATACGCAGTATTTT
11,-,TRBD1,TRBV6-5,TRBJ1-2,CASGDRRTDTF,TGTGCCAGCGGGGACAGACGGACCGACACCTTC
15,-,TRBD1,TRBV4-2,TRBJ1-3,CASSLTGGSGNTIYF,TGTGCCAGCAGCCTAACAGGGGGTTCTGGAAACACCATATATTTT
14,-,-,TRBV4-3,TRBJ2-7,CASSQEFTPYEQYF,TGCGCCAGCAGCCAAGAATTCACCCCCTACGAGCAGTACTTC
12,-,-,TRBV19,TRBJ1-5,CASSFRDQPQHF,TGTGCCAGTAGTTTCAGGGATCAGCCCCAGCATTTT
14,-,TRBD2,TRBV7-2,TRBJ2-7,CASSIGLGYYEQYF,TGTGCCAGCAGCATCGGACTAGGGTACTACGAGCAGTACTTC
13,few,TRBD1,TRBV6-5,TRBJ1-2,CASSWGQGGGYTF,TGTGCCAGCAGTTGGGGACAGGGCGGAGGCTACACCTTC
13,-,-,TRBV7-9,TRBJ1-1,CASSFRGGTEAFF,TGTGCCAGCAGCTTTCGGGGTGGCACTGAAGCTTTCTTT
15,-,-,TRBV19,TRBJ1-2,CASSIDHRGLAGYTF,TGTGCCAGTAGTATAGATCACCGGGGTCTGGCTGGCTACACCTTC
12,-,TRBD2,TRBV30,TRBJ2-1,CAWSAGGDEQFF,TGTGCCTGGAGTGCGGGGGGGGATGAGCAGTTCTTC
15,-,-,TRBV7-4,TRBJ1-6,CASNASRRDNSPLHF,TGTGCCAGCAACGCATCTAGGCGGGATAATTCACCCCTCCACTTT
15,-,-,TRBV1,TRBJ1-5,CTSSQVPQGNQPQHF,TGCACCAGCAGCCAAGTCCCGCAGGGAAATCAGCCCCAGCATTTT
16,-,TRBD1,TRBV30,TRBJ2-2,CAWSVGTGGNTGELFF,TGTGCCTGGAGTGTAGGCACAGGGGGAAACACCGGGGAGCTGTTTTTT
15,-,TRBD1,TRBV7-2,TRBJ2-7,CASSLEAGGIYEQYF,TGTGCCAGCAGCTTAGAGGCAGGGGGCATCTACGAGCAGTACTTC
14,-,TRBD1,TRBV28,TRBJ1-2,CASSSGQGHYGYTF,TGTGCCAGCAGTTCCGGACAGGGCCACTATGGCTACACCTTC
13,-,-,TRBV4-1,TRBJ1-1,CASRRGQSTEAFF,TGCGCCAGCAGACGTGGACAGAGCACTGAAGCTTTCTTT
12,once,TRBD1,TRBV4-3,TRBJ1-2,CASSQADRGPTF,TGCGCCAGCAGCCAAGCGGACAGGGGACCCACCTTC
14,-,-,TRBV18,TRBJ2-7,CASSPSMSSYEQYF,TGTGCCAGCTCACCGTCGATGAGCTCCTACGAGCAGTACTTC
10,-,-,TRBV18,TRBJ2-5,CASQGETQYF,TGTGCCAGCCAGGGGGAGACCCAGTACTTC
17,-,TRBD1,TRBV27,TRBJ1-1,CASSLTGTGRVNTEAFF,TGTGCCAGCAGTTTAACCGGGACAGGGAGAGTGAACACTGAAGCTTTCTTT
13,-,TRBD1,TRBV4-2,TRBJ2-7,CASSRDRGSEQYF,TGTGCCAGCAGCCGGGACAGGGGGAGCGAGCAGTACTTC
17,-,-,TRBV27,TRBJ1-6,CASSLKAQLIYNSPLHF,TGTGCCAGCAGTTTAAAGGCACAGCTAATTTATAATTCACCCCTCCACTTT
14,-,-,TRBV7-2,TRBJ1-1,CASSPTTVNTEAFF,TGTGCCAGCAGTCCAACGACAGTCAACACTGAAGCTTTCTTT
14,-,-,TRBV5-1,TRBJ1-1,CASSSGHLNTEAFF,TGCGCCAGCAGCTCGGGACATCTGAACACTGAAGCTTTCTTT
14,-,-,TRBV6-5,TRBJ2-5,CASNRGRIQETQYF,TGTGCCAGCAACCGGGGGCGCATTCAAGAGACCCAGTACTTC
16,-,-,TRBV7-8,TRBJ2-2,CASSPSGVRGTGELFF,TGTGCCAGCAGCCCCTCCGGGGTAAGGGGCACCGGGGAGCTGTTTTTT
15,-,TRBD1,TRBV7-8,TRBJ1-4,CASSSRDRDGEKLFF,TGTGCCAGCAGCAGCCGGGACAGGGATGGTGAAAAACTGTTTTTT
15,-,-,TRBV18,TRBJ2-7,CASSPTTGVTYEQYF,TGTGCCAGCTCACCAACTACGGGGGTTACCTACGAGCAGTACTTC
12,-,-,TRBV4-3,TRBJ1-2,CASSQGVYGYTF,TGCGCCAGCAGCCAAGGCGTGTATGGCTACACCTTC
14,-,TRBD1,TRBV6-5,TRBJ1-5,CASRKTGRNQPQHF,TGTGCCAGCAGGAAGACAGGGCGAAATCAGCCCCAGCATTTT